The entry below gives a single T cell receptor (beta chain) sequence along with its context. Its antigen is unidentified. This sample is part of a study of blood T cells in healthy people across ages. Study background: About one barcoded beta molecule per two T cells was the capture yield of template switching.

For the second PCR, which ran for 7 to 11 cycles, a sample-barcoded 5' primer and a J-beta primer mix were used. TCRdb independently ran MiXCR on the 5' RACE reads; one entry per CDR3 protein. Of more than 650,000 distinct CDR3 sequences in the sample, 50% to 65% were seen once. CDR1 is DFQATT and CDR2 is SNEGSKA in the germline V gene (reference sequence). V shed 4 bases and J 8 bases; nucleotides not matched to a gene: 15. This CDR3 is built from 16 residues. General observations from the study: Donor CMV infection status was unknown, possibly confounding age-related changes in expanded clonotypes.

The donors, healthy Caucasians from Russia, were aged about 6 to 90. The V and J genes are TRBV20-1 and TRBJ2-3, with TRBD2 identical over 10 bases. Source material: blood. This TCR was recovered from a man older than 75 in good health. The CDR3 DNA reads as TGCAGTGCTACGTACCTAGCGGGAGAGAATTGGGGTACGCAGTATTTT. Translation gives CSATYLAGENWGTQYF.